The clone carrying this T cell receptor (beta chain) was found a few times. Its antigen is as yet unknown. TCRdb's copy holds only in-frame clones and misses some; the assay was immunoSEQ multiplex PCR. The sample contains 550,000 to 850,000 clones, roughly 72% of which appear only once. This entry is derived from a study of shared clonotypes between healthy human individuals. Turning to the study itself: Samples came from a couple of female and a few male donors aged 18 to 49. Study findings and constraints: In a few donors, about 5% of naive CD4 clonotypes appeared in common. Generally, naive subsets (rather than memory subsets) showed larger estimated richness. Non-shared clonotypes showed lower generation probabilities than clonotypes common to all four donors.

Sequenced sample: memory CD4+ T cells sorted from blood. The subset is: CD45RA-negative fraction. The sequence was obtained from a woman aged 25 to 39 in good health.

This CDR3 is CASTTPGRINYGYTF. The DNA of the CDR3 is TGTGCCAGTACAACTCCGGGACGGATAAACTATGGCTACACCTTC. The chain employs TRBV2 and TRBJ1-2; a possible D gene is TRBD1 (5 bases). The CDR3 sequence is 15 residues long. The germline V gene has CDR1 SNHLY and CDR2 FYNNEI. Trimming left V 9 bases short and J 2 bases short, with 19 bases between.